Shown below are 5 T cell receptor beta chains from a single sample sequenced in a study of Graves' ophthalmopathy and Graves' hyperthyroidism. TCR beta CDR3 amplification used RNA transcripts. A first-round RT-PCR used HTBI primers, followed by a second-round multiplex PCR. Using its own MiXCR run on the multiplex PCR reads, TCRdb lists one record per CDR3 protein. The sample yields about 1.1 million distinct CDR3 sequences, roughly two fifths seen once. What was sequenced was peripheral blood or thyroid tissue (not recorded which). These receptors originate from an adult man with Graves' hyperthyroidism.

The rearrangement links TRBV7-6 to TRBJ2-3; D not certain. Trimming removed 0 bases from V and 3 bases from J, with 4 bases in between. This CDR3 region has 13 residues. The germline V gene encodes CDR1 SGHVS and CDR2 FNYEAQ. CDR3: CASSLALTDTQYF. The CDR3 DNA sequence: TGTGCCAGCAGCTTAGCGTTGACAGATACGCAGTATTTT. Full variable domain (remainder filled in from reference TRBV7-6 and TRBJ2-3): GAGVSQSPRYKVTKRGQDVALRCDPISGHVSLYWYRQALGQGPEFLTYFNYEAQQDKSGLPNDRFSAERPEGSISTLTIQRTEQRDSAMYRCASSLALTDTQYFGPGTRLTVL.

The V call is TRBV7-2, the J call TRBJ2-2; D remains unclear. Trimming pared 7 bases from V and 4 bases from J, leaving 16 bases between. Germline V gene sequence: CDR1 SGHTA, CDR2 FQGNSA. CDR3 length equals 15 residues. Written as DNA, the CDR3 is TGTGCCAGCACCCGCTCCGAGGTTGGCACCGGGGAGCTGTTTTTT. Protein sequence: CASTRSEVGTGELFF.

The chain combines TRBV20-1 with TRBJ2-7, with D possibly matching TRBD1 (5 bases). V shed 0 bases and J shed 2 bases, with 11 bases lying between them. This CDR3 comprises 14 residues. The germline CDR1 and CDR2 sequences are DFQATT and SNEGSKA (reference sequence). The CDR3 coding sequence is TGCAGTGCTAGAGAGAACAGGTTCACCTACGAGCAGTACTTC. Translating gives CSARENRFTYEQYF.

The chain is built from TRBV12-3 or TRBV12-4 and TRBJ2-5; D may correspond to TRBD1 or TRBD2 (5 bases each). Trimming left V 6 bases short and J 9 bases short, with 14 bases between. This CDR3 is 12 amino acids long. This CDR3 reads CASSREGNPQYF. CDR3 bases: TGTGCCAGCAGCCGTGAGGGGAACCCCCAGTACTTC.

A note on this clonotype: A read error may account for a junction end that differs from germline. The rearrangement links TRBV7-2 to TRBJ2-5; TRBD2 matches 12 bases. The length of the CDR3 is 14 residues. Germline V gene sequence: CDR1 SGHTA, CDR2 FQGNSA. CDR3 amino acids: CASSLGTSGWGQYF. For the CDR3, the DNA is TGTGCTAGCAGCCTCGGGACTAGCGGGTGGGGCCAGTACTTC.